Listed below are T cell receptor beta chains from one sample, sequenced in a study of regulatory T cells in long-lasting Graves disease. Each CDR3 protein is one row after TCRdb ran MiXCR on the multiplex PCR reads. Of around 420,000 distinct CDR3 sequences in the sample, around 15% are singletons; the top ten hold 22%. The source was peripheral blood mononuclear cells (PBMCs), collected at new diagnosis, from a patient treated with antithyroid drugs. All receptors derive from a female donor with Graves disease. Both conserved end residues are part of each CDR3. D genes are given only for firm matches. Size values are once, few and many counts, or a class for expanded clones, and some rows have none.

>TRBV4-1|TRBJ1-5|.|.
TGCGCCAGCAGCCGGTACGGGCCGGACTATAGCAATCAGCCCCAGCATTTT
CASSRYGPDYSNQPQHF
>TRBV11-3|TRBJ2-5|.|.
TGTGCCAGCAGCCCCGCGGCCGGTTCCGACGAGACCCAGTACTTC
CASSPAAGSDETQYF
>TRBV7-9|TRBJ2-1|many|.
TGTGCCAGCAGCTTAGTTTCTGATGAGCAGTTCTTC
CASSLVSDEQFF
>TRBV9|TRBJ1-2|many|.
TGTGCCAGCAGCGCTTTAGGGTTGCGTGGCTACACCTTC
CASSALGLRGYTF
>TRBV12-5|TRBJ2-3|.|.
TGTGCTAGTGGTTTGGTAAGGGCGGATACGCAGTATTTT
CASGLVRADTQYF
>TRBV2|TRBJ2-7|many|TRBD1
TGTGCCAGCACTGAGACAGGGGGAAGCTCCTACGAGCAGTACTTC
CASTETGGSSYEQYF
>TRBV2|TRBJ2-3|many|.
TGTGCCAGCAGTGAGTGGTACGGGACGAGCACAGATACGCAGTATTTT
CASSEWYGTSTDTQYF
>TRBV6-5|TRBJ2-7|many|.
TGTGCCAGCAGTTACTCGGGGGCAGCCCCCCTAGGGGAGCAGTACTTC
CASSYSGAAPLGEQYF
>TRBV5-5|TRBJ1-1|many|TRBD1
TGTGCCAGCAGCTCTTTCTTACAGGGGGGCCTTGAAGCTTTCTTT
CASSSFLQGGLEAFF
>TRBV5-4|TRBJ1-2|many|.
TGTGCCAGCAGCCAAAAGCGGGGGACCGATTTCTATGGCTACACCTTC
CASSQKRGTDFYGYTF
>TRBV20-1|TRBJ2-5|many|.
TGCAGTGCTAGACGAGAGACCCAGTACTTC
CSARRETQYF
>TRBV12-3/TRBV12-4|TRBJ2-1|.|TRBD2
TGTGCCAGCAGTCCCCTGGCGGGAGGGCCAGTTGAGCAGTTCTTC
CASSPLAGGPVEQFF
>TRBV7-9|TRBJ1-2|many|.
TGTGCCAGCAGCTTACAACAGGGAGGGGGCTACACCTTC
CASSLQQGGGYTF
>TRBV24-1|TRBJ1-2|.|TRBD1
TGTGCCACCAGATCCGGGACAGGGGTTTTCACCTTC
CATRSGTGVFTF
>TRBV12-3/TRBV12-4|TRBJ2-5|.|.
TGTGCCAGCACCCCAGGGTGGCAAGAGACCCAGTACTTC
CASTPGWQETQYF
>TRBV19|TRBJ1-5|many|.
TGTGCCAGTAGGGGAGGGGCCAGCAGCCAGCCCCAGCATTTT
CASRGGASSQPQHF
>TRBV2|TRBJ2-3|many|TRBD1
TGTGCCAGCAGCCCAATGACAGGGGCTGATACGCAGTATTTT
CASSPMTGADTQYF
>TRBV27|TRBJ2-6|.|.
TGTGCCAGCGGGACGTCCCACTCTGGGGCCAACGTCCTGACTTTC
CASGTSHSGANVLTF
>TRBV12-3/TRBV12-4|TRBJ2-1|few|.
TGTGCCAGCAGTTTTTGGGGATATGAGCAGTTCTTC
CASSFWGYEQFF
>TRBV5-5|TRBJ1-1|many|.
TGTGCCAGCAGCATACTACCGGTGGATGCTGAAGCTTTCTTT
CASSILPVDAEAFF
>TRBV7-3|TRBJ2-5|many|TRBD2
TGTGCCAGCAGCCTGGGGGGGGGTCCGGAGGCCCAGACCCAGTACTTC
CASSLGGGPEAQTQYF
>TRBV4-3|TRBJ2-7|.|TRBD2
TGCGCCAGCAGCCAAGAAGCGGGAGCCACCCCGCGAGAGCAGTACTTC
CASSQEAGATPREQYF
>TRBV29-1|TRBJ1-1|many|.
TGCAGCGTTGATGGGGCAACGGCTGAAGCTTTCTTT
CSVDGATAEAFF
>TRBV2|TRBJ2-7|many|TRBD2
TGTGCCAGCAGTGACGTGACTAGCGGGGATTACGAGCAGTACTTC
CASSDVTSGDYEQYF
>TRBV9|TRBJ1-2|.|.
TGTGCCAGCAGCGTAGTTCCAGGGTTGGTTGGCTACACCTTC
CASSVVPGLVGYTF
>TRBV7-2|TRBJ2-1|many|.
TGTGCCAGCACCTCCGGATCGTGGACCCTAGGGCAGTTCTTC
CASTSGSWTLGQFF
>TRBV2|TRBJ1-2|many|.
TGTGCCAGCAGCGCCGGGACGTTGGGCTACACCTTC
CASSAGTLGYTF
>TRBV7-2|TRBJ1-4|many|.
TGTGCCAGCAGCCCCGGAGGGGGGCTCTTGAATGAAAAACTGTTTTTT
CASSPGGGLLNEKLFF
>TRBV4-1|TRBJ1-5|.|.
TGCGCCAGCAGCCAAGGTGGCCTAACCAATCAGCCCCAGCATTTT
CASSQGGLTNQPQHF
>TRBV6-2/TRBV6-3|TRBJ2-1|many|TRBD2
TGTGCCAGCAGTTACAATCGCGGGGGGGCATACAATGAGCAGTTCTTC
CASSYNRGGAYNEQFF
>TRBV12-3/TRBV12-4|TRBJ1-1|many|.
TGTGCCAGCAGCCGCGAGCAGGGGCGGACTGAAGCTTTCTTT
CASSREQGRTEAFF
>TRBV19|TRBJ1-1|many|.
TGTGCCAGTAGGGAGAAGAACACTGAAGCTTTCTTT
CASREKNTEAFF
>TRBV4-1|TRBJ2-5|.|.
TGCGCCAGCAGCCAAACCCCGGGGGAGACCCAGTACTTC
CASSQTPGETQYF
>TRBV30|TRBJ1-5|few|.
TGTGCCTGGAATTACGGGCATTCGAGCAATCAGCCCCAGCATTTT
CAWNYGHSSNQPQHF
>TRBV19|TRBJ2-1|.|.
TGTGCCAGTAACCACCTGGATCACAATGAGCAGTTCTTC
CASNHLDHNEQFF
>TRBV12-3/TRBV12-4|TRBJ1-6|once|.
TGTGCCAGCAGTTTCGACGGTTACGCTGATTCACCCCTCCACTTT
CASSFDGYADSPLHF
>TRBV7-2|TRBJ1-1|many|TRBD1
TGCGCCAGCAGCTTGGAGACAGGGGGCACTGAAGCTTTCTTT
CASSLETGGTEAFF
>TRBV12-3/TRBV12-4|TRBJ2-1|many|TRBD2
TGTGCCAGCAGTCCAGAGGGACTAGCGGGTCTCTACAATGAGCAGTTCTTC
CASSPEGLAGLYNEQFF
>TRBV12-3/TRBV12-4|TRBJ1-1|many|.
TGTGCCAGCAGCCCCGGTGGGGGGCCCCTGAACACTGAAGCTTTCTTT
CASSPGGGPLNTEAFF
>TRBV25-1|TRBJ2-1|.|.
TGTGCCAGCAGTGAATGGAAGGATCGGGATGAGCAGTTCTTC
CASSEWKDRDEQFF